Judged by abundance, the clone carrying this T cell receptor (beta chain) is medium-sized. Antigen unknown. This beta chain is an unintended read in a library built for alpha chains; its size means little. This sample was included in a study of spatial heterogeneity in lung cancer. Across the whole study: Sequence detection consistently recorded a greater number of beta-chain than alpha-chain sequences. Findings and caveats of the study: The study found that expanded intratumoral alpha and beta TCR counts tracked tumor mutation counts.

A unique molecular identifier was carried by every single TCR cDNA molecule. Each CDR3 protein gets one entry after TCRdb re-called the 5' RACE reads with MiXCR. The data show about 11,000 distinct CDR3 sequences, 5.2% seen once. Time point given: sample taken at primary tumor resection. V lost 4 bases to trimming and J lost 4 bases; unmatched junction nucleotides: 6. CDR3 size: 16 residues. The germline V gene has CDR1 KGHDR and CDR2 SFDVKD. This TCR came from a male donor with early-stage non-small cell lung cancer. The J gene is TRBJ2-3, the V gene TRBV24-1, with 11 nucleotides matching TRBD2. The sequenced sample was lung tumor tissue, obtained at surgery. DNA for the CDR3: TGTGCCACCAGTGACCCTCGACTAGCGGGGTCAGATACGCAGTATTTT. This translates into CATSDPRLAGSDTQYF.